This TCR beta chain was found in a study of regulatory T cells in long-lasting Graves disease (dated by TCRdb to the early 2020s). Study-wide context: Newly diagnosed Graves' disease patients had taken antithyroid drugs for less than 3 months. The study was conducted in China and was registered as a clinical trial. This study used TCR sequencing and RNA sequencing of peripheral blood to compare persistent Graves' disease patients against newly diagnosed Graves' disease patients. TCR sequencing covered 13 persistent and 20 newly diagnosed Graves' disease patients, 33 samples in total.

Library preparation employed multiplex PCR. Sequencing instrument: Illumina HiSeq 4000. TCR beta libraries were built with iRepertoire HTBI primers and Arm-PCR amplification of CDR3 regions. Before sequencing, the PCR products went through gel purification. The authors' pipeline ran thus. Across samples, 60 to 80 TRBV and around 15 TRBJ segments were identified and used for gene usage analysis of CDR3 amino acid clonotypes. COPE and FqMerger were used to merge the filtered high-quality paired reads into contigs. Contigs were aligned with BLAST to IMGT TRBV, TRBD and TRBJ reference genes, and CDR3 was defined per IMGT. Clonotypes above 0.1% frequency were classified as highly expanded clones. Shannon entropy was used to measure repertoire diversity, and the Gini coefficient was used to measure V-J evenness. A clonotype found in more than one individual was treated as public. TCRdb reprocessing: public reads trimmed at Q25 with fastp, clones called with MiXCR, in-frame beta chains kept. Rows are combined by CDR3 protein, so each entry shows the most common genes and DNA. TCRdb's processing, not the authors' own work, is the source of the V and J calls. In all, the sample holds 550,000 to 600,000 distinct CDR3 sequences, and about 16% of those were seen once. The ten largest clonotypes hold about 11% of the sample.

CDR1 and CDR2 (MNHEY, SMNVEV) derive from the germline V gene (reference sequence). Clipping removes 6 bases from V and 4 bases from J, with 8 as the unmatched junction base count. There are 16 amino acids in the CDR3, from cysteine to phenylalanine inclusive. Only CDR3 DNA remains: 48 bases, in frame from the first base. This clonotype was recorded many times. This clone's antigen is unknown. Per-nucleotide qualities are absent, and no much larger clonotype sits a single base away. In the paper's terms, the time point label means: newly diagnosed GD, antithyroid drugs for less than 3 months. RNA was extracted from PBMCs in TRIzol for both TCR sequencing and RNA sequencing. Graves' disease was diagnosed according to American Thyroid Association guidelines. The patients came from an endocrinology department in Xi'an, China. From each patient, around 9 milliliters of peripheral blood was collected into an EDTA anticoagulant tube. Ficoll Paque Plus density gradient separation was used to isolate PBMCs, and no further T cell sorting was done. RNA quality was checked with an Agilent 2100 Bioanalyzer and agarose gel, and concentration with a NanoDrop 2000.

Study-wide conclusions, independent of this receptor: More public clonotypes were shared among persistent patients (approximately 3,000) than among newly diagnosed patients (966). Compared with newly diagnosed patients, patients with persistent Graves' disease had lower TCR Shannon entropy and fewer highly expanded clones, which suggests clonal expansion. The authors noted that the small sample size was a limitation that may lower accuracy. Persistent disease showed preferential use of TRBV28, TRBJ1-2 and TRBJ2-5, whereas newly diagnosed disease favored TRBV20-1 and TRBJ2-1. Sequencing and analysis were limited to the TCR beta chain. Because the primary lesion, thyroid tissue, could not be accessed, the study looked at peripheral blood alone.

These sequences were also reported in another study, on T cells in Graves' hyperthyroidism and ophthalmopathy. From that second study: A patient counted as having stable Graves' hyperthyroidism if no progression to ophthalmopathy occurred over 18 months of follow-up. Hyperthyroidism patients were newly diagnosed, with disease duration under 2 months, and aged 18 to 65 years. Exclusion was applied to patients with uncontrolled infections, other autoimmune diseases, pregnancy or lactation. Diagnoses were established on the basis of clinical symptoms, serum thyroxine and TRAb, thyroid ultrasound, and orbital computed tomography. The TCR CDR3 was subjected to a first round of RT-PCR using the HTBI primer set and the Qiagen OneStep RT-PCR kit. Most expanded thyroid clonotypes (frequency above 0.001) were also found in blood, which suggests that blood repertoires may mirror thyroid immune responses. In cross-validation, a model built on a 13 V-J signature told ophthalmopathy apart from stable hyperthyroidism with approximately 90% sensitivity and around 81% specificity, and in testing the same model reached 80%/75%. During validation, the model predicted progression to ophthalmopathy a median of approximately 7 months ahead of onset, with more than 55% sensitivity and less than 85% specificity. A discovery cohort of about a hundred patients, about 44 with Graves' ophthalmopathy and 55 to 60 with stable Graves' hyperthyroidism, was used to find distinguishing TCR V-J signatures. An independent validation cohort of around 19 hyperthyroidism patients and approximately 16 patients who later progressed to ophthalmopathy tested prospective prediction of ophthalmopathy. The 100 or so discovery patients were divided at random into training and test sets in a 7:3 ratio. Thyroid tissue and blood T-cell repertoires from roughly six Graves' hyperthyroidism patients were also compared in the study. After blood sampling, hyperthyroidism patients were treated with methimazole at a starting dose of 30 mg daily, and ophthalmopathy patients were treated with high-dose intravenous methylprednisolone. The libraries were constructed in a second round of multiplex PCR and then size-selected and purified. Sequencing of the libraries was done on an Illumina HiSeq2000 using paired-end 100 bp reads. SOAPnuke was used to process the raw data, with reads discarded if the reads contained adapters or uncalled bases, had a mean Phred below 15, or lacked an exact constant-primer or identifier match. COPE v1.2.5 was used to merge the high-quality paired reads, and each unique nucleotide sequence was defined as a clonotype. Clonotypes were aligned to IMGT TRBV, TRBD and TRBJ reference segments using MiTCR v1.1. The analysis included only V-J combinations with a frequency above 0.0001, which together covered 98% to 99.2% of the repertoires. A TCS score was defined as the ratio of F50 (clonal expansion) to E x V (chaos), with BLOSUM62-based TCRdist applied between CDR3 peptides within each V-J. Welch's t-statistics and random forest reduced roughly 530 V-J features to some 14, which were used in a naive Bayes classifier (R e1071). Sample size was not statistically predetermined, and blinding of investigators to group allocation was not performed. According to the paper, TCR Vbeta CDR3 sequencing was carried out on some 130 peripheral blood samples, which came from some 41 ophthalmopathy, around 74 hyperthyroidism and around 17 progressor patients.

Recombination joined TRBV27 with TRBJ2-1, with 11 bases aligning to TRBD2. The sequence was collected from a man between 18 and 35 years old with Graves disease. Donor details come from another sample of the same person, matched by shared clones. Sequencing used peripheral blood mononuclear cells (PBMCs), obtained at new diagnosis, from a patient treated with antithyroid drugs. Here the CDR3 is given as CASSQGRLAGYNEQFF. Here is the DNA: TGTGCCAGCAGCCAAGGGAGACTAGCGGGGTACAATGAGCAGTTCTTC.